This TCR beta chain derives from a study of regulatory T cells in long-lasting Graves disease. Notes on the study in general: Accuracy was perhaps lowered by the small sample size.

This clonotype was recorded at least ten times. The antigen remains undetermined. V shed 1 base and J 9 bases; nucleotides not matched to a gene: 10. Germline V gene sequence: CDR1 LGHDT, CDR2 YNNKEL (reference sequence). This CDR3 is 16 amino acids long. Time point: newly diagnosed GD, antithyroid drugs for less than 3 months. PBMC-extracted RNA yielded the TCR library. iRepertoire HTBI primers and Arm-PCR of CDR3 regions built TCR beta libraries. Study processing details: The identification of 62 TRBV and some 13 TRBJ segments was made across samples. Each CDR3 protein is one row after TCRdb ran MiXCR on the multiplex PCR reads. For this entry, the V and J calls and clone size follow TCRdb and not the study's own pipeline. The sample consists of 440,000 or so distinct CDR3 sequences, approximately 15% of them appearing once. In addition, the sample was reused for a study of T cells in Graves' hyperthyroidism and ophthalmopathy. As reported in that work: The model anticipated ophthalmopathy a median about 7.1 months pre-onset.

Specimen: peripheral blood mononuclear cells (PBMCs), collected at new diagnosis, from a patient treated with antithyroid drugs. This TCR was sampled from a young woman with Graves disease. V and J are TRBV3-1 and TRBJ2-1, with TRBD2 matching over 9 bases. Here the CDR3 DNA reads TGTGCCAGCAGCCAAGTACCCAGCGGGAGGTACGGTGAGCAGTTCTTC. Amino acids: CASSQVPSGRYGEQFF.